The table lists the clone carrying this T cell receptor (beta chain) with many counts. What it binds is not known. The entry originates in a study of identical twins. Overall study findings and caveats: Out-of-frame alpha sequences common to twins were enriched for low generation probability.

V lost 3 bases to trimming and J lost 2 bases, with 10 bases between them. Germline CDR1 is SNHLY and CDR2 is FYNNEI. This CDR3 has 14 amino acids. Unique molecular identifiers were present on cDNA, and template switching added a universal primer site. Each CDR3 protein is one row after TCRdb ran MiXCR on the 5' RACE reads. The sample contains 410,000 or so distinct CDR3 sequences, around 18% of which appear only once. This TCR came from a man aged 50-59 years in good health. The chain has TRBV2 and TRBJ1-2; D not resolved. The sample comprised naive T cells sorted from blood. CDR3 loop: CASSDRSGNYGYTF. CDR3 coding DNA: TGTGCCAGCAGTGATAGATCAGGAAACTATGGCTACACCTTC.